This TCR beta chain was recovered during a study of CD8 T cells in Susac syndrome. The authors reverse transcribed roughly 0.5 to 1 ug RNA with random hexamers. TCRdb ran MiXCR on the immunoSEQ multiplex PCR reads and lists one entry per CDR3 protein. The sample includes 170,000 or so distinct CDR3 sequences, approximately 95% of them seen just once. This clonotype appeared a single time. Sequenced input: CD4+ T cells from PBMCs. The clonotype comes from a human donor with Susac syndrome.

The CDR3 coding sequence is TGTGCCAGCAGCCCAGGGATTGGACTAGCGGAAGAGACCCAGTACTTC. Protein product: CASSPGIGLAEETQYF. The V and J genes are TRBV7-2 and TRBJ2-5; 10 bases are shared with TRBD2. Germline lookup yields CDR1 SGHTA and CDR2 FQGNSA. V lost 5 bases to trimming and J lost 3 bases; unmatched junction nucleotides: 9. This CDR3 region has 16 residues.